A selection of T cell receptor beta chains follows, all from one sample in a study of Graves' ophthalmopathy and Graves' hyperthyroidism. TCRdb used MiXCR to reprocess the multiplex PCR reads, holding one entry per CDR3 protein. This table holds over a million distinct CDR3 sequences, around a third found once. The sample taken for sequencing was peripheral blood or thyroid tissue (not recorded which). The origin of the receptors is an adult man with Graves' hyperthyroidism. The CDR3 runs from the conserved cysteine through the conserved F or W. The D gene is left open where the match is weak. Clone size is not always given. Where it is, it says once, few, many or a class for expanded clones.

V: TRBV14
J: TRBJ1-5
D: NA
size: NA
DNA: TGTGCTAGCAGAGATGGTAGGGAGCCCCAGCATTTT
CDR3: CASRDGREPQHF

V: TRBV7-2
J: TRBJ2-7
D: NA
size: once
DNA: TGTGCCAGCAGCCCTTTGGGGGTCCCCTACTACGAGCAGTACTTC
CDR3: CASSPLGVPYYEQYF

V: TRBV4-1
J: TRBJ2-7
D: NA
size: many
DNA: TGCGCCAGCAGCCAAGAAAGCGCCAGAACCTACGAGCAGTACTTC
CDR3: CASSQESARTYEQYF

V: TRBV12-3/TRBV12-4
J: TRBJ1-3
D: TRBD1
size: many
DNA: TGTGCCAGCAGGGTGGAACAGGGGGCTGATGGAAACACCATATATTTT
CDR3: CASRVEQGADGNTIYF

V: TRBV10-3
J: TRBJ2-2
D: NA
size: few
DNA: TGTGCCATCAGTGGCCCCTCTAGAACAGACAGACTTAACACCGGGGAGCTGTTTTTT
CDR3: CAISGPSRTDRLNTGELFF

V: TRBV20-1
J: TRBJ2-5
D: TRBD2
size: NA
DNA: TGCAGTGCGCCAAACGAGCTAGCGGGGGGGCGAGAGACCCAGTACTTC
CDR3: CSAPNELAGGRETQYF

V: TRBV11-3
J: TRBJ2-7
D: NA
size: NA
DNA: TGTGCCAGCAGCTTATCTGTCCGATCGTACGAGCAGTACTTC
CDR3: CASSLSVRSYEQYF

V: TRBV15
J: TRBJ1-5
D: TRBD1
size: many
DNA: TGTGCCACCAGCAGAGCCAGGGGGGTGATTCAGCCCCAGCATTTT
CDR3: CATSRARGVIQPQHF

V: TRBV25-1
J: TRBJ2-2
D: NA
size: NA
DNA: TGTGCCAGCAGTGCCCAGGGTCACACCGGGGAGCTGTTTTTT
CDR3: CASSAQGHTGELFF

V: TRBV20-1
J: TRBJ1-6
D: TRBD1
size: few
DNA: TGCAGTACGGAGGCTGTGGACAGGTATAATTCACCCCTCCACTTT
CDR3: CSTEAVDRYNSPLHF

V: TRBV28
J: TRBJ2-7
D: TRBD1
size: NA
DNA: TGTGCCAGCAGTTCCCGGGACAGGGGAAGGTACGAGCAGTACTTC
CDR3: CASSSRDRGRYEQYF

V: TRBV9
J: TRBJ1-6
D: NA
size: many
DNA: TGTGCCAGCAGCGTTGGAGGCCCACCTTCACCCCTCCACTTT
CDR3: CASSVGGPPSPLHF

V: TRBV5-4
J: TRBJ1-2
D: NA
size: once
DNA: TGTGCCAGCAGCGACACCCGCGGCGGAAATTATGGCTACACCTTC
CDR3: CASSDTRGGNYGYTF

V: TRBV28
J: TRBJ2-7
D: NA
size: NA
DNA: TGTGCCAGCAGTTTCTTAATGAGCAACGAGCAGTACTTC
CDR3: CASSFLMSNEQYF

V: TRBV12-3/TRBV12-4
J: TRBJ2-2
D: TRBD1
size: few
DNA: TGTGCCAGCAACCCTCAGGGGGCAGTCACCGGGGAGCTGTTTTTT
CDR3: CASNPQGAVTGELFF

V: TRBV7-8
J: TRBJ1-2
D: NA
size: few
DNA: TGTGCCAGCAGCCCTACGAGGACAGACTATAACTATGGCTACACCTTC
CDR3: CASSPTRTDYNYGYTF

V: TRBV10-3
J: TRBJ2-5
D: NA
size: NA
DNA: TGTGCCAGCAGTCCCCCTCGGACAGAAGTGCAACGAGAGACCCAGTACTTC
CDR3: CASSPPRTEVQRETQYF